Below, 8 T cell receptor beta chains from the same sample are listed, as sequenced in a study of cytotoxic CD8 clonotypes in ibrutinib-treated CLL. TCRdb's copy holds only in-frame clones and misses some; the assay was immunoSEQ multiplex PCR. The sample lists 50,000 to 75,000 clones, over 60% occurring once. The specimen was PBMCs, collected after 12 months of ibrutinib treatment. Receptor source: a human donor with chronic lymphocytic leukemia.

This clone turned up a few times. V and J are TRBV6-8 and TRBJ1-5; 7 bases agree with TRBD1. The CDR3 totals 18 residues. The V gene's germline CDR1 is MNHGY and CDR2 SAAAGT. J was trimmed by 4 bases and V by 1 base; bases with no gene match: 13. CDR3 in DNA: TGTGCCAGCAGTTACTGGTCCAAGGGGGCCATATGGAATCAGCCCCAGCATTTT. Protein product: CASSYWSKGAIWNQPQHF.

This chain joins TRBV19 and TRBJ1-2; D perhaps matches TRBD1 (5 bases). V shed 3 bases and J shed 8 bases, with 16 bases lying between them. This CDR3 spans 14 amino acids. Per the germline V gene, CDR1 is LNHDA and CDR2 is SQIVND (reference sequence). DNA of the CDR3: TGTGCCAGTAGTATTGGTACAGGCCCGGGAGGCTACACCTTC. Translated, it gives CASSIGTGPGGYTF.

This clone was counted between two and nine times. This rearrangement joins TRBV4-3 to TRBJ2-7, with 11 bases that match TRBD1. CDR3 size: 17 residues. CDR1 is LGHNA, CDR2 YSLEER, per germline. Unmatched junction bases numbered 15, after V lost 6 bases and J lost 5 bases. CDR3: CASSPNLGTGGINEQYF. Here the CDR3 DNA reads TGCGCCAGCAGTCCAAATCTCGGGACAGGGGGTATCAACGAGCAGTACTTC.

This clone has a handful of counts. The rearrangement uses TRBV7-2 and TRBJ2-4; a possible D gene is TRBD1 (6 bases). Per the germline V gene, CDR1 is SGHTA and CDR2 is FQGNSA. The CDR3 runs 14 residues. The ends were cut back, 0 bases at V and 9 bases at J, with 12 bases in the middle. The CDR3 bases are TGTGCCAGCAGCTTAGCTCAGGGGACGGGCATTCAGTACTTC. Its translation: CASSLAQGTGIQYF. Full variable domain (outside the CDR3, taken from reference TRBV7-2 and TRBJ2-4): GAGVSQSPSNKVTEKGKDVELRCDPISGHTALYWYRQSLGQGLEFLIYFQGNSAPDKSGLPSDRFSAERTGGSVSTLTIQRTQQEDSAVYLCASSLAQGTGIQYFGAGTRLSVL.

V is TRBV9 and J is TRBJ2-7; no firm D call. The CDR3 consists of 13 residues. Germline CDR1 SGDLS, CDR2 YYNGEE. The V gene lost 0 bases and the J gene lost 6 bases, with 10 bases spanning the gap. In DNA, the CDR3 is TGTGCCAGCAGCGTAGAGGTGGCCTCCGAGCAGTACTTC. It specifies CASSVEVASEQYF.

The V and J genes are TRBV2 and TRBJ2-5; possibly TRBD1 or TRBD2 for D (5 bases each). This CDR3 is 15 amino acids long. The germline V and J ends were trimmed by 9 bases and 0 bases, with 17 bases remaining between them. Germline assignment: CDR1 SNHLY and CDR2 FYNNEI. The CDR3 spells CASSRDAEYQETQYF. CDR3 nucleotide sequence: TGTGCCAGTTCTCGGGACGCCGAGTACCAAGAGACCCAGTACTTC.

As DNA, the CDR3 is TGTGCCAGCAGCTTTCGCGGAGCGGGAAGCTCCTACGAGCAGTACTTC. Translated: CASSFRGAGSSYEQYF. J is TRBJ2-7 and V is TRBV7-2; 7 bases map to TRBD2. This CDR3 region has 16 residues. Trimming took 3 bases from V and 0 from J; bases not matched to a gene: 8. Germline CDR1 is SGHTA and CDR2 is FQGNSA.

The V and J genes are TRBV19 and TRBJ2-3, with D unclear. Germline lookup yields CDR1 LNHDA and CDR2 SQIVND (reference sequence). The CDR3 sequence is 16 residues long. Trimming took 4 bases from V and 2 from J, leaving 16 bases between them. In nucleotides, the CDR3 is TGTGCCAGTAGTACAACCCGACACTCATCCACAGATACGCAGTATTTT. Its translation: CASSTTRHSSTDTQYF.